This TCR beta chain is from a study of CD8 T cells in Susac syndrome. As concerns this clonotype: Its specificity is unknown.

When the RNA was reverse transcribed, random hexamers were used with an input of roughly 0.45 to 1 ug. TCRdb itself ran the immunoSEQ multiplex PCR reads through MiXCR, one entry per CDR3 protein. The repertoire holds 200,000 or so distinct CDR3 sequences, with about 95% as singletons. Findings and limits, study-wide: It was acknowledged by the study that relatively few individuals were included in its TCR sequencing and HLA analysis.

The clonotype was recovered from a human donor with multiple sclerosis. The source material was CD4+ T cells from PBMCs.

The CDR3, as DNA: TGTGCCAGCTCACCCGGGACAGGGATAAATAATGAGCAGTTCTTC. It encodes CASSPGTGINNEQFF. The chain links TRBV18 to TRBJ2-1; 9 bases are shared with TRBD1. V was pared by 3 bases and J by 7 bases, with 7 bases of the junction left unmatched. Germline-derived CDR1 and CDR2 are KGHSH and LQKENI. This CDR3 contains 15 residues.